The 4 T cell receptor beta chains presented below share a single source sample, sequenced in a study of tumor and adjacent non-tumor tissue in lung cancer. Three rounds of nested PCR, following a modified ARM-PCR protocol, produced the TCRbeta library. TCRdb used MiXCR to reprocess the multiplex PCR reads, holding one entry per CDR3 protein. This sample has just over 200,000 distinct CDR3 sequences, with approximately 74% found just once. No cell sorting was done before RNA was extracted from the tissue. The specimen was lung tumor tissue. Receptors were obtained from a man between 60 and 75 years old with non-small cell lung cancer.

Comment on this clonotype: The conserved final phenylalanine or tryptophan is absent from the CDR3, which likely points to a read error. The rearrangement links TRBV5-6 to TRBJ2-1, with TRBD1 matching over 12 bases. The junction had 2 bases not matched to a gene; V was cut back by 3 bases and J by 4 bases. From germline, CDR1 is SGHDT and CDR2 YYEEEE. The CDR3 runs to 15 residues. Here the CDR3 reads CASSWDRGQYNEQFL. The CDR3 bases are TGTGCCAGCAGCTGGGACAGGGGGCAATACAATGAGCAGTTCCTC.

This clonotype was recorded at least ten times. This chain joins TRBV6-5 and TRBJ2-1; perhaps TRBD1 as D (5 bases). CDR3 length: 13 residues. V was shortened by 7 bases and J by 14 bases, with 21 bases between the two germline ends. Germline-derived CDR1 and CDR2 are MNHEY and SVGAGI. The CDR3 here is CASNQGPGSAEFF. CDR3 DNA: TGTGCCAGCAACCAGGGCCCCGGGTCGGCGGAGTTCTTC.

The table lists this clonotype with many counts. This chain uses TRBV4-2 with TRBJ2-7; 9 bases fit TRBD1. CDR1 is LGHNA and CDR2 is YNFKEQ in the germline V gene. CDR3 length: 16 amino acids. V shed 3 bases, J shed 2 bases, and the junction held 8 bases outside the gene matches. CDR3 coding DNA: TGTGCCAGCAGCCACGATGGGACAGGGAGGACCTACGAGCAGTACTTC. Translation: CASSHDGTGRTYEQYF.

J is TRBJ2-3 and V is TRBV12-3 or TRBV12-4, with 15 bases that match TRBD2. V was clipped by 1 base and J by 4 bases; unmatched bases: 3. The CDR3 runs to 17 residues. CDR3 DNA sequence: TGTGCCAGCAGTTTAGGGACTAGCGGGAGGGCCGCAGATACGCAGTATTTT. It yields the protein CASSLGTSGRAADTQYF.